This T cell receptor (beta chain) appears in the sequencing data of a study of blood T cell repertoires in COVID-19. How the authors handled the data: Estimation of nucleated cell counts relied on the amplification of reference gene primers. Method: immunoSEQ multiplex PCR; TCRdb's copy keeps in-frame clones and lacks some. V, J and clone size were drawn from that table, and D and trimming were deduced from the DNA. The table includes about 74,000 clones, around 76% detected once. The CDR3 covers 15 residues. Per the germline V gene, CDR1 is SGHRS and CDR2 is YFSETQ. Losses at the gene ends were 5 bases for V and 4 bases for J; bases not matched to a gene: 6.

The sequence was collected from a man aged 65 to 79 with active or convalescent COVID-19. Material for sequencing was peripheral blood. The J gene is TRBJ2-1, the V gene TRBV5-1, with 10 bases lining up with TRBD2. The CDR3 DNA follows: TGCGCCAGCAGTTTCGGACTAGCGGCTTACAATGAGCAGTTCTTC. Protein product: CASSFGLAAYNEQFF.